This paragraph covers one TCR beta chain sequence. Antigen: not known. Preparation of the TCRbeta library involved a method that used unique molecular identifiers. TCRdb re-called the PCR reads with MiXCR, one entry per CDR3 protein. Here the sample spans approximately 400,000 distinct CDR3 sequences, 16% being singletons. These data belong to a study of T-cell reconstitution after alpha-beta-depleted transplantation in children. J lost 1 base, V lost 6 bases, and 6 bases had no gene match. The CDR3 contains 14 residues. Per germline, CDR1 DFQATT and CDR2 SNEGSKA (reference sequence). Notes on the study in general: Newly generated T cells supplied most T-cell counts and diversity one year post-transplant. There were reportedly several hundred expanded graft clones from which alpha-beta T cells came about two months after transplant. Where some patients showed high TCRbeta diversity at day 60, it came from recipient T cells and thymic progenitors that had survived.

This sequence was found in a boy younger than two who had a stem cell transplant for Wiskott-Aldrich syndrome, so the T cells may come from the graft donor. The sequencing here drew on PBMCs, mostly from graft donor cells, taken 360 days after TCRalphabeta/CD19-depleted stem cell transplant. V is TRBV20-1 and J is TRBJ2-7, with TRBD2 matching over 10 bases. The CDR3 loop reads CSAELAGKSYEQYF. DNA of the CDR3: TGCAGTGCCGAACTAGCGGGGAAATCCTACGAGCAGTACTTC.